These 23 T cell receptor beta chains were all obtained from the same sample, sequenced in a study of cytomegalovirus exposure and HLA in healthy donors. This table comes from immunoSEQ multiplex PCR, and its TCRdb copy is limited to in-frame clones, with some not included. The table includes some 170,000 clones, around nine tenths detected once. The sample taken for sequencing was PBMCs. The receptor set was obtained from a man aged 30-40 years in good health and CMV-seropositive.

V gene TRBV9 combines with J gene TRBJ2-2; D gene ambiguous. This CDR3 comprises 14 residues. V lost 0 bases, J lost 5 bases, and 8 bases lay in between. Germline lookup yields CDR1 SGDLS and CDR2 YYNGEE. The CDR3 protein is CASSVGFWTGELFF. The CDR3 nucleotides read TGTGCCAGCAGCGTAGGGTTTTGGACCGGGGAGCTGTTTTTT.

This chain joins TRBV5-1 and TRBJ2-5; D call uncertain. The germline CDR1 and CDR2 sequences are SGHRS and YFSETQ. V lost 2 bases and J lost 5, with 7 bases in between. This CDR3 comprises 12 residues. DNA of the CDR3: TGCGCCAGCAGCTTCGGTGCCGAGACCCAGTACTTC. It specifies CASSFGAETQYF.

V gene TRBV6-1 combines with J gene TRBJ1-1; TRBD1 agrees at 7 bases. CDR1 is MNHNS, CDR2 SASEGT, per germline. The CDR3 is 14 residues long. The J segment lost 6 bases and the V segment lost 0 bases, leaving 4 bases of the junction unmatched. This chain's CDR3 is CASSEATGVAEAFF. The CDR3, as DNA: TGTGCCAGCAGTGAAGCAACAGGGGTCGCTGAAGCTTTCTTT.

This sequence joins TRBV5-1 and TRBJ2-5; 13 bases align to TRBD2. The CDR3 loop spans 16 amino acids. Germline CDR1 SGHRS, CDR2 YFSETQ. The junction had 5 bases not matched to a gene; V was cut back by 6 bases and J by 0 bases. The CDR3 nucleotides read TGCGCCAGCACCCCGGGACTAGCGGGGTACCAAGAGACCCAGTACTTC. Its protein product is CASTPGLAGYQETQYF.

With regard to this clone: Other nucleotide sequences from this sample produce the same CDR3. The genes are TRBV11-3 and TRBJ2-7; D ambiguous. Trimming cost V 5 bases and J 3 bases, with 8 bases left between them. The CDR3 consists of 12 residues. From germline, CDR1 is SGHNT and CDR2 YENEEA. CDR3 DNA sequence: TGTGCCAGCAGCCCAGGCGGCTACGAGCAGTACTTC. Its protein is CASSPGGYEQYF.

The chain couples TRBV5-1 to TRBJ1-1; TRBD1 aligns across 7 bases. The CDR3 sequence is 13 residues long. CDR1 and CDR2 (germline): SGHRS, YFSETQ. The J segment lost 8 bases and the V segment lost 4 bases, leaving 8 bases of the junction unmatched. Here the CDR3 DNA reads TGCGCCAGCAGCATCCGACAGGGAGCCGAAGCTTTCTTT. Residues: CASSIRQGAEAFF.

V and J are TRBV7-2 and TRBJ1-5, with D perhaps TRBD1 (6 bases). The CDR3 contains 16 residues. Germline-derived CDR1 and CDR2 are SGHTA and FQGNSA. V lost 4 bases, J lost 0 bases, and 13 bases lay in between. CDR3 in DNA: TGTGCCAGCAGCTCAAAGACAGGCTATAGCAATCAGCCCCAGCATTTT. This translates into CASSSKTGYSNQPQHF. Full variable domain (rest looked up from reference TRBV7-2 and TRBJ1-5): GAGVSQSPSNKVTEKGKDVELRCDPISGHTALYWYRQSLGQGLEFLIYFQGNSAPDKSGLPSDRFSAERTGGSVSTLTIQRTQQEDSAVYLCASSSKTGYSNQPQHFGDGTRLSIL.

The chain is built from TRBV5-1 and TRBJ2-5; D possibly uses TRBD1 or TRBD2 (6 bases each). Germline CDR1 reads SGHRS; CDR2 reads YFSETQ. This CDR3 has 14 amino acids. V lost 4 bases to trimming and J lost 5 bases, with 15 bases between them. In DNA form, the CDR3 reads TGCGCCAGCAGCCTTCTGGGGGGCGTGGAGACCCAGTACTTC. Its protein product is CASSLLGGVETQYF.

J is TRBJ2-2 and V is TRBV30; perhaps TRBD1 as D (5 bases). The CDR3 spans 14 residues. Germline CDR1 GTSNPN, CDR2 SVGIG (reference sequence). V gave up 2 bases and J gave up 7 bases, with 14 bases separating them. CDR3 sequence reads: CAWSPPGYDGELFF. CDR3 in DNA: TGTGCCTGGAGTCCCCCAGGGTATGACGGGGAGCTGTTTTTT.

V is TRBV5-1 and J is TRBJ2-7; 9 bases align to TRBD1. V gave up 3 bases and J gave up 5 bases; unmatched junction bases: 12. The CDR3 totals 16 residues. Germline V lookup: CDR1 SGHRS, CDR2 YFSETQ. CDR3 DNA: TGCGCCAGCAGCTCCTCCGGGACAGGGTTCCCTCACGAGCAGTACTTC. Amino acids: CASSSSGTGFPHEQYF.

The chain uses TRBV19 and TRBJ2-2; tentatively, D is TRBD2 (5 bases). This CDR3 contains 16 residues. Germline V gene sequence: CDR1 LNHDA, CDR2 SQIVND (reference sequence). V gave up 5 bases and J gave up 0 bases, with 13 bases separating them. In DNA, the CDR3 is TGTGCCAGTAGTCATCCCCCTAGCCCGAACACCGGGGAGCTGTTTTTT. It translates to CASSHPPSPNTGELFF.

CDR3 coding DNA: TGTGCCAGCGGCGGGGGGGCCCCCTACAATGAGCAGTTCTTC. It specifies CASGGGAPYNEQFF. The chain recombines TRBV9 with TRBJ2-1, with 9 positions matching TRBD2. Germline-derived CDR1 and CDR2 are SGDLS and YYNGEE. The CDR3 is 14 amino acids. V was clipped by 7 bases and J by 2 bases; unmatched bases: 4. Full variable domain (rest looked up from reference TRBV9 and TRBJ2-1): DSGVTQTPKHLITATGQRVTLRCSPRSGDLSVYWYQQSLDQGLQFLIQYYNGEERAKGNILERFSAQQFPDLHSELNLSSLELGDSALYFCASGGGAPYNEQFFGPGTRLTVL.

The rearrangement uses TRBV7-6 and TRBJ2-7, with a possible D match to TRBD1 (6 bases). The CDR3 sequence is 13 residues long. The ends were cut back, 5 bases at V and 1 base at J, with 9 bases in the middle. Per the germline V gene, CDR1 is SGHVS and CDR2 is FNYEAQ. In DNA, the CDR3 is TGTGCCAGCAGCACAGGACAGTCCTACGAGCAGTACTTC. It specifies CASSTGQSYEQYF.

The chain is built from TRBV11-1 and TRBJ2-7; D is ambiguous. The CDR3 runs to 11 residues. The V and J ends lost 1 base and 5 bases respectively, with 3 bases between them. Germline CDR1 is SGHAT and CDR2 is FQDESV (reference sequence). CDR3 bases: TGTGCCAGCAGCTTAGGTCACGAGCAGTACTTC. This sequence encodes CASSLGHEQYF.

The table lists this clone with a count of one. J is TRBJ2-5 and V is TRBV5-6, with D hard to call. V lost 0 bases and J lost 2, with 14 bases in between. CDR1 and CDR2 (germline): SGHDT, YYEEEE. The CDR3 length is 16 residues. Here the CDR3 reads CASSLAKPGRQETQYF. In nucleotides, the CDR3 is TGTGCCAGCAGCTTGGCCAAGCCAGGCCGTCAAGAGACCCAGTACTTC.

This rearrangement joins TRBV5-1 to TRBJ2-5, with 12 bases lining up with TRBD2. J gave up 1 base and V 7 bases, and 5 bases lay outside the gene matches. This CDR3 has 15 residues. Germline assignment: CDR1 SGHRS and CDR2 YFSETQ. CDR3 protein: CASYGLAGSQETQYF. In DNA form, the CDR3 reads TGCGCCAGCTATGGACTAGCGGGGAGCCAAGAGACCCAGTACTTC.

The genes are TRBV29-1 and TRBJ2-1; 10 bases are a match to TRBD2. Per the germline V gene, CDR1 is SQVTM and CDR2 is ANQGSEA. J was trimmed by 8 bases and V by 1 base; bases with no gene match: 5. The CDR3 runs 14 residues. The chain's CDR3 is CSVEASGRSDEQFF. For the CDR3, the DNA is TGCAGCGTTGAAGCTAGCGGGAGATCTGATGAGCAGTTCTTC.

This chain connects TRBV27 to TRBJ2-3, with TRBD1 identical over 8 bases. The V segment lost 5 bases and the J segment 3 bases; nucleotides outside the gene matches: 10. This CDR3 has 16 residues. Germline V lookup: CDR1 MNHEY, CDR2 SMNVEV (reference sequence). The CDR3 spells CASSLLQGAGTDTQYF. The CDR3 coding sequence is TGTGCCAGCAGTCTCCTGCAGGGGGCTGGGACAGATACGCAGTATTTT.

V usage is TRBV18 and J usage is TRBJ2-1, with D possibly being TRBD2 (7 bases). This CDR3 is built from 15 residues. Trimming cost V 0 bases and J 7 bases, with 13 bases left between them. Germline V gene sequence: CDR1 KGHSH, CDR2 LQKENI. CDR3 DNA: TGTGCCAGCTCACCACCGATGGGGAGGGGGAATGAGCAGTTCTTC. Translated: CASSPPMGRGNEQFF. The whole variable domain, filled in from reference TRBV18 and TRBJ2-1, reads NAGVMQNPRHLVRRRGQEARLRCSPMKGHSHVYWYRQLPEEGLKFMVYLQKENIIDESGMPKERFSAEFPKEGPSILRIQQVVRGDSAAYFCASSPPMGRGNEQFFGPGTRLTVL.

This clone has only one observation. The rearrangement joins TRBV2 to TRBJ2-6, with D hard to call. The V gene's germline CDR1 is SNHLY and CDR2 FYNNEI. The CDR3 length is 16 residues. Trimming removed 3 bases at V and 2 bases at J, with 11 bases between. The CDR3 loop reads CASSELWITGANVLTF. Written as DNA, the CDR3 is TGTGCCAGCAGTGAGTTATGGATCACTGGGGCCAACGTCCTGACTTTC.

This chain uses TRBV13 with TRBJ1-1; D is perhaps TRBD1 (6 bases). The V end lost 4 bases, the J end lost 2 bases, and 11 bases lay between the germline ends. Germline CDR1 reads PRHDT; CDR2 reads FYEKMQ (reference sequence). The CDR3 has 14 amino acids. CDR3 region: CASSSGTINTEAFF. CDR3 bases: TGTGCCAGCAGCTCCGGGACAATAAACACTGAAGCTTTCTTT.

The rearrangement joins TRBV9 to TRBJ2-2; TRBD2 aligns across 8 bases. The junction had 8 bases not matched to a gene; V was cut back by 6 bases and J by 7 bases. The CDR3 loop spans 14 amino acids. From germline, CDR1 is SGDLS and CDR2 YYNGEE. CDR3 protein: CASTNSGEVGELFF. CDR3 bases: TGTGCCAGCACGAATAGCGGGGAGGTCGGGGAGCTGTTTTTT.

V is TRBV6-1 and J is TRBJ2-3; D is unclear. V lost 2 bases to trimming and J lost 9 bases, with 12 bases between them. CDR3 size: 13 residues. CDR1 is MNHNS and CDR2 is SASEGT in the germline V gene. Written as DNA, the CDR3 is TGTGCCAGCAGTGAAAATAGGATTGAGACGCAGTATTTT. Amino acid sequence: CASSENRIETQYF.